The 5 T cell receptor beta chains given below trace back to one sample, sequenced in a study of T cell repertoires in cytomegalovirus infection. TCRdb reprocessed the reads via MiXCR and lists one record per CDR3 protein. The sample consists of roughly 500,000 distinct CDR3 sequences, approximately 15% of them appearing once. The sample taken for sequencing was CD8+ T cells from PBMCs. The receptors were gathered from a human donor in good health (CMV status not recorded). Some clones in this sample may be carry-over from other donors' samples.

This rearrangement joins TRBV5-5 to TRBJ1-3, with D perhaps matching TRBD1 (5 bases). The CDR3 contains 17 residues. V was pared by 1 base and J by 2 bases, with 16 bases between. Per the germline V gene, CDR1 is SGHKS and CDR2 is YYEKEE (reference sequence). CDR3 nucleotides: TGTGCCAGCAGCTTGCAAGAGGGGTGGGCCCCTGGAAACACCATATATTTT. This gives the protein CASSLQEGWAPGNTIYF.

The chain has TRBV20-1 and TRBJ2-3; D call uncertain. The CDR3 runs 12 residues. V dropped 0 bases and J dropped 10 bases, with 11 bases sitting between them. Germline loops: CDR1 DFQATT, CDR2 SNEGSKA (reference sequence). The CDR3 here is CSARDQTSAQYF. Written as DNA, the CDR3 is TGCAGTGCTAGAGATCAAACTTCGGCGCAGTATTTT.

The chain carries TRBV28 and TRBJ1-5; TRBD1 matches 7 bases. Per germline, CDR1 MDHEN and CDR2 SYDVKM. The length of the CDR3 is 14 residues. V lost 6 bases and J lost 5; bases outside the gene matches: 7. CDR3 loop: CASSSQGLDQPQHF. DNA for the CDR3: TGTGCCAGCAGCTCACAGGGGCTAGATCAGCCCCAGCATTTT. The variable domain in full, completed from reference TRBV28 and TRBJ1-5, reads DVKVTQSSRYLVKRTGEKVFLECVQDMDHENMFWYRQDPGLGLRLIYFSYDVKMKEKGDIPEGYSVSREKKERFSLILESASTNQTSMYLCASSSQGLDQPQHFGDGTRLSIL.

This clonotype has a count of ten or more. The CDR3 region has the DNA TGTGCCAGCAGTCCATCCGGAGGAGCGTCCACAGATACGCAGTATTTT. Its protein product is CASSPSGGASTDTQYF. This sequence joins TRBV28 and TRBJ2-3; perhaps TRBD2 as D (5 bases). The CDR3 runs to 16 residues. The germline V gene encodes CDR1 MDHEN and CDR2 SYDVKM. V lost 5 bases and J 2 bases, leaving 17 bases between the germline ends. Based on the CDR3 plus reference TRBV28 and TRBJ2-3, the full variable domain is DVKVTQSSRYLVKRTGEKVFLECVQDMDHENMFWYRQDPGLGLRLIYFSYDVKMKEKGDIPEGYSVSREKKERFSLILESASTNQTSMYLCASSPSGGASTDTQYFGPGTRLTVL.

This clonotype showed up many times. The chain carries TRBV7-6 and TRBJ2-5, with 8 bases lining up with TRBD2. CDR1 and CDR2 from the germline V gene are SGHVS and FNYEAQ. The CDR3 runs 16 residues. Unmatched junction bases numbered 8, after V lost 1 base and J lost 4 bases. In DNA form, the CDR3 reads TGTGCCAGCAGCTTAGGAGCAGCGGGAGTCTTAGAGACCCAGTACTTC. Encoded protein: CASSLGAAGVLETQYF.